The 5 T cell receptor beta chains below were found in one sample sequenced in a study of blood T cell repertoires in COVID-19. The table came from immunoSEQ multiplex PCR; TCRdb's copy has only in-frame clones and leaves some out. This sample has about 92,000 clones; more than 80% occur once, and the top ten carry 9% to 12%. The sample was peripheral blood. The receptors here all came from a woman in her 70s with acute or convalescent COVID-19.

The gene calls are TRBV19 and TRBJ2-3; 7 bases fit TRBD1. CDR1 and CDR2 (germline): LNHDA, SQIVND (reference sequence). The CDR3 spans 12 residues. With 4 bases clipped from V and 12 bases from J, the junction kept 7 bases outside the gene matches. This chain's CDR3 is CASSTTGIVQYF. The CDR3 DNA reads TGTGCCAGTAGTACGACAGGGATTGTCCAGTATTTT.

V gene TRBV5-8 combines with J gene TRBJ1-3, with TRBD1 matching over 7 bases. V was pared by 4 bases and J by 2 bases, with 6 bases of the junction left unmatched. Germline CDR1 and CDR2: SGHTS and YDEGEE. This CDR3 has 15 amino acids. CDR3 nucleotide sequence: TGTGCCAGCAGCCTAGAGGGGGCCACTGGAAACACCATATATTTT. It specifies CASSLEGATGNTIYF.

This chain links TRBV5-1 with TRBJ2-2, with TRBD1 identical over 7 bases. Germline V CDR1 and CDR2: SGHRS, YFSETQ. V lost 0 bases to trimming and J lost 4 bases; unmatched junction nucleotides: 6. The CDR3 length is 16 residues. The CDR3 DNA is TGCGCCAGCAGCTTGGCCTCCGGGACAGTCACCGGGGAGCTGTTTTTT. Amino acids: CASSLASGTVTGELFF.

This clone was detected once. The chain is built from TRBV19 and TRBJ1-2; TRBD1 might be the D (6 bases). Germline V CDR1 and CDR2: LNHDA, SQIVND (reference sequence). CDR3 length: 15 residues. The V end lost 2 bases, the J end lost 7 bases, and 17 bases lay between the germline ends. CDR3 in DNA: TGTGCCAGTAGTATACAACTTCCAGGGGAATCTGGCTACACCTTC. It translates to CASSIQLPGESGYTF.

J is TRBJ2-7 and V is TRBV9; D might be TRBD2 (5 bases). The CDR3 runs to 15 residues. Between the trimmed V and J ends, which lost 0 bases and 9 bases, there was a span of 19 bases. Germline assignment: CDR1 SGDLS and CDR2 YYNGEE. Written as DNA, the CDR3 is TGTGCCAGCAGCGTAGGTCTAGCTACCTACGAGGGGCAGTACTTC. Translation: CASSVGLATYEGQYF.